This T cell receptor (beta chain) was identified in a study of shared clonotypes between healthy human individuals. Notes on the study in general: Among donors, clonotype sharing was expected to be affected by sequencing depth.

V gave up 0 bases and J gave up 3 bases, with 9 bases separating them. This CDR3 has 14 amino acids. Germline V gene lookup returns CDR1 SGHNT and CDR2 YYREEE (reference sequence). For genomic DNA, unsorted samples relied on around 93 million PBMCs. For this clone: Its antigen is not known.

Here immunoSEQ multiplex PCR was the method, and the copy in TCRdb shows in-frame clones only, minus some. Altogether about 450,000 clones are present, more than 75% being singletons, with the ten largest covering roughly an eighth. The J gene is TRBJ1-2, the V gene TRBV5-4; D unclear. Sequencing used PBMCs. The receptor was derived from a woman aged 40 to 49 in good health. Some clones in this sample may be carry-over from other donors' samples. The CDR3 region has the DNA TGTGCCAGCAGCTTGGCATCCGGGGACTATGGCTACACCTTC. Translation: CASSLASGDYGYTF.